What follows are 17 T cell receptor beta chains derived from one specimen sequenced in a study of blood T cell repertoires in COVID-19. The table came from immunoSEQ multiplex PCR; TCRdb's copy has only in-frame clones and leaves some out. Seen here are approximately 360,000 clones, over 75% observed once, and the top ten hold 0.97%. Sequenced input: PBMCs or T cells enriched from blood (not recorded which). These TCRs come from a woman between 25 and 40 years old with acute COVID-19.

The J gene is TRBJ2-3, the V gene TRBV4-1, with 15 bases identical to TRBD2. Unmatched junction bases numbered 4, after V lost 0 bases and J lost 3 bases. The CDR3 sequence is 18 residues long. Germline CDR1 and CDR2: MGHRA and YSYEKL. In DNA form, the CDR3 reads TGCGCCAGCAGCCAAGAAGCCGGGACTAGCGGGGGGACAGATACGCAGTATTTT. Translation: CASSQEAGTSGGTDTQYF.

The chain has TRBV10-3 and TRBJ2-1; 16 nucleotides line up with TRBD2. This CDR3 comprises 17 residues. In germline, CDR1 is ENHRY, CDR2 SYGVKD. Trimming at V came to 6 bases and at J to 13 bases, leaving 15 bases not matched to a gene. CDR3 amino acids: CAISNPGTSGGADSQFF. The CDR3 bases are TGTGCCATCAGCAATCCCGGGACTAGCGGGGGGGCCGACAGTCAGTTCTTC.

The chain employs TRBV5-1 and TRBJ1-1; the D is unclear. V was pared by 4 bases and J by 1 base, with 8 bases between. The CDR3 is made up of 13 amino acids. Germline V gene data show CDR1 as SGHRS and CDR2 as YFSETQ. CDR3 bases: TGCGCCAGCAGCCAGGAACAGAACACTGAAGCTTTCTTT. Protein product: CASSQEQNTEAFF.

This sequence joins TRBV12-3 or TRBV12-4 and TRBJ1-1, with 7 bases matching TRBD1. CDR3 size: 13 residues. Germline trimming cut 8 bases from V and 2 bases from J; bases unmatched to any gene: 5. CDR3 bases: TGTGCCAGCGGAGACAGGGATAACACTGAAGCTTTCTTT. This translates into CASGDRDNTEAFF.

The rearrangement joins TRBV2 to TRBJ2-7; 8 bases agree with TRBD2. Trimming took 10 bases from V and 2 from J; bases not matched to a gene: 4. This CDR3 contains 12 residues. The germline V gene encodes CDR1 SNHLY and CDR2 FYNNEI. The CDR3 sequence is CATGTSPYEQYF. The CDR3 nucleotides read TGTGCCACCGGGACTAGTCCCTACGAGCAGTACTTC.

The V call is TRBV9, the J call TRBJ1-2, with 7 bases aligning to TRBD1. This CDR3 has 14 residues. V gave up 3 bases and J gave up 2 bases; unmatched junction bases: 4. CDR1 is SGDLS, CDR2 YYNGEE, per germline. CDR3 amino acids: CASSASGQNYGYTF. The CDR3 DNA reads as TGTGCCAGCAGCGCCTCGGGACAGAACTATGGCTACACCTTC.

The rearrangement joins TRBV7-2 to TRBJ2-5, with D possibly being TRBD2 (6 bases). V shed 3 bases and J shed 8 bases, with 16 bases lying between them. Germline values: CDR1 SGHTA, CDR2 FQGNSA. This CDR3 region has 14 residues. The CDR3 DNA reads TGTGCCAGCAGCTTCGGGGGTACGGACTCAACCCAGTACTTC. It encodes CASSFGGTDSTQYF.

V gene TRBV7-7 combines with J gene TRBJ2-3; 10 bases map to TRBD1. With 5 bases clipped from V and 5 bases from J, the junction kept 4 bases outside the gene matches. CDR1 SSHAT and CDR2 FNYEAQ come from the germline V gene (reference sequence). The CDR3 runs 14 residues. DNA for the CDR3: TGTGCCAGCAGCCCGACAGGGGGCAGAGATACGCAGTATTTT. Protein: CASSPTGGRDTQYF.

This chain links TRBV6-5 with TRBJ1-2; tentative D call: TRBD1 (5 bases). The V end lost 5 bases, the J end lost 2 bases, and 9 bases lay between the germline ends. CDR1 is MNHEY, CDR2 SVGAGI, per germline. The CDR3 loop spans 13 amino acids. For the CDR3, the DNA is TGTGCCAGCAGTAGGACACCCAACTATGGCTACACCTTC. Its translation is CASSRTPNYGYTF.

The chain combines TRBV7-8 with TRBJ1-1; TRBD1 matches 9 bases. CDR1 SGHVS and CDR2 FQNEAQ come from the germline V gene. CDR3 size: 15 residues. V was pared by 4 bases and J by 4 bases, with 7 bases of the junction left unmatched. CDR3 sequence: CASSSMPDRGTEAFF. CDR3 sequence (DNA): TGTGCCAGCAGCTCCATGCCGGACAGGGGCACTGAAGCTTTCTTT.

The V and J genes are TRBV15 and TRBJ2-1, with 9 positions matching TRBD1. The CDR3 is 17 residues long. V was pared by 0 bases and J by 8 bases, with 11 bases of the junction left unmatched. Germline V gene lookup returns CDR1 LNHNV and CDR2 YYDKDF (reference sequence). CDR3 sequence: CATSRDLRDRALDEQFF. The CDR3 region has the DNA TGTGCCACCAGCAGAGATTTGCGGGACAGGGCATTGGATGAGCAGTTCTTC.

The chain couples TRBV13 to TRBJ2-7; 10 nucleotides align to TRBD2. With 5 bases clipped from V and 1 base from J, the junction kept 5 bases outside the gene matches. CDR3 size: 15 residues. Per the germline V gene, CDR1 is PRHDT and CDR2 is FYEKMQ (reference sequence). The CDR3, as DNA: TGTGCCAGCAGCCCCAGGACTAGCGGATCCTACGAGCAGTACTTC. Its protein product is CASSPRTSGSYEQYF. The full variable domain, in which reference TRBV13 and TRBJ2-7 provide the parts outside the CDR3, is AAGVIQSPRHLIKEKRETATLKCYPIPRHDTVYWYQQGPGQDPQFLISFYEKMQSDKGSIPDRFSAQQFSDYHSELNMSSLELGDSALYFCASSPRTSGSYEQYFGPGTRLTVT.

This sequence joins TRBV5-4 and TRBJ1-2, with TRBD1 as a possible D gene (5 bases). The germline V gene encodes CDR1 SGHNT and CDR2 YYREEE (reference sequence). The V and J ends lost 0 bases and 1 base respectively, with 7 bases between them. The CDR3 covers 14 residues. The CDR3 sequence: CASSLGQHNYGYTF. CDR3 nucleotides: TGTGCCAGCAGCTTGGGACAGCATAACTATGGCTACACCTTC.

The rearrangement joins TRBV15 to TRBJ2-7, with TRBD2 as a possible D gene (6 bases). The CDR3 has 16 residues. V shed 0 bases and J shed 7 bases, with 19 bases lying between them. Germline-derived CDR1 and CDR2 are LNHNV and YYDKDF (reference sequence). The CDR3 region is CATSREEGLLVREQYF. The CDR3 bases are TGTGCCACCAGCAGAGAGGAGGGCCTGCTGGTTAGGGAGCAGTACTTC.

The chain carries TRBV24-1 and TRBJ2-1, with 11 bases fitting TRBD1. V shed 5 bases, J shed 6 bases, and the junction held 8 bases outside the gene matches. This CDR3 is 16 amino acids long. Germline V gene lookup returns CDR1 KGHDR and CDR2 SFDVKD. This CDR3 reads CATSAWGDRGSNEQFF. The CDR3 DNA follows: TGTGCCACCAGTGCCTGGGGGGACAGGGGGAGCAATGAGCAGTTCTTC.

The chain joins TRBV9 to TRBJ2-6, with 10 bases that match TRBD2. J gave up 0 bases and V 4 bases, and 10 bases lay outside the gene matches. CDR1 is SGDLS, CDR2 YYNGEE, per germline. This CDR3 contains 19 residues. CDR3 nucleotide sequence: TGTGCCAGCAGCACCCGAGGAACTAGCGGGGTCTCTGGGGCCAACGTCCTGACTTTC. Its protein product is CASSTRGTSGVSGANVLTF.

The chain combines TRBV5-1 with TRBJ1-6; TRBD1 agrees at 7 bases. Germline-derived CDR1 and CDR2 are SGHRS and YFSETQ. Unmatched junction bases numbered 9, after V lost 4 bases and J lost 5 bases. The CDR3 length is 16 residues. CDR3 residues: CASSPGGTVNNSPLHF. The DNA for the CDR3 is TGCGCCAGCAGCCCTGGCGGGACAGTTAATAATTCACCCCTCCACTTT.